A selection of T cell receptor beta chains follows, all from one sample in a study of breast tumors, draining lymph nodes, adjacent tissues. TCRdb itself ran the multiplex PCR reads through MiXCR, one entry per CDR3 protein. The top ten clones hold around 4.4% of a sample with about 200,000 distinct CDR3 sequences, around a third of them seen once. Sequencing was carried out using axillary lymph node tissue. The receptors were gathered from a female donor with breast cancer. Some clones in this sample may be carry-over from other donors' samples. The CDR3 runs from the conserved cysteine through the conserved F or W. A D gene is named only where the DNA matches it firmly. Some rows mark clone size as missing; the rest say once, few, many or name a class of expanded clone.

d_call: .; j_call: TRBJ2-5; clone_size: .; v_call: TRBV7-3; cdr3_nt: TGTGCCAGCAGCCTTGGACCCGACCAAGAGACCCGGTACTTC; cdr3_aa: CASSLGPDQETRYF
d_call: .; j_call: TRBJ2-2; clone_size: .; v_call: TRBV19; cdr3_nt: TGTGCCAGTAGTCCCGGGACGGCGAACACCGGGGAGCTGTCTTGG; cdr3_aa: CASSPGTANTGELSW
d_call: .; j_call: TRBJ1-4; clone_size: many; v_call: TRBV30; cdr3_nt: TGTGCCTGGAGTGTATCAGGGGACGATGAAAAACTGTTTTTT; cdr3_aa: CAWSVSGDDEKLFF
d_call: .; j_call: TRBJ1-4; clone_size: many; v_call: TRBV19; cdr3_nt: TGTGCCAGTAGTACCGGGACAATATTAGAACTGTTTTTT; cdr3_aa: CASSTGTILELFF
d_call: .; j_call: TRBJ2-1; clone_size: .; v_call: TRBV7-6; cdr3_nt: TGTGCCAGCAGCTCCCTGGGACCTTATGCTGGAGAGTACGATGAGCAGTTCTTC; cdr3_aa: CASSSLGPYAGEYDEQFF
d_call: TRBD2; j_call: TRBJ2-1; clone_size: many; v_call: TRBV20-1; cdr3_nt: TGCAGTGCCAAAAATCCTAGCGGTTCCTACAATGAGCAGTTCTTC; cdr3_aa: CSAKNPSGSYNEQFF
d_call: .; j_call: TRBJ2-5; clone_size: many; v_call: TRBV30; cdr3_nt: TGTGCCTGGAGTGTACCTAAAGGGGGCCAAGAGACCCAGTACTTC; cdr3_aa: CAWSVPKGGQETQYF
d_call: .; j_call: TRBJ1-2; clone_size: many; v_call: TRBV30; cdr3_nt: TGTGCCTGGAGTTCATCGGGTAGCCCGGGGGGCGATGGCTACACCTTC; cdr3_aa: CAWSSSGSPGGDGYTF
d_call: .; j_call: TRBJ2-7; clone_size: many; v_call: TRBV7-9; cdr3_nt: TGTGCCAGCAGCTTAGGGCAGGGGTACGACGAGCAGTACTTC; cdr3_aa: CASSLGQGYDEQYF
d_call: .; j_call: TRBJ1-6; clone_size: .; v_call: TRBV2; cdr3_nt: TGTGCCAGCAGTGAGTTTAGTGGGGCTACGAGTTCACCCCTCCACTTT; cdr3_aa: CASSEFSGATSSPLHF
d_call: TRBD1; j_call: TRBJ2-5; clone_size: .; v_call: TRBV29-1; cdr3_nt: TGCAGTTCCCAGGGGACAGGGCCAGAGACCCAGTACTTC; cdr3_aa: CSSQGTGPETQYF
d_call: .; j_call: TRBJ1-2; clone_size: many; v_call: TRBV6-1; cdr3_nt: TGTGCCAGCAGTGGGGTCAGAGGGCAGGGAATTGGTGGCTACACCTTC; cdr3_aa: CASSGVRGQGIGGYTF
d_call: TRBD1; j_call: TRBJ1-2; clone_size: many; v_call: TRBV19; cdr3_nt: TGTGCCAGTTGGGGACAGCTGTCTAACTATGGCTACACCTTC; cdr3_aa: CASWGQLSNYGYTF
d_call: TRBD1; j_call: TRBJ1-6; clone_size: once; v_call: TRBV2; cdr3_nt: TGTGCCAGCAGTGAAGGGGACAGGATTTTGTCACCCCTCCACTTT; cdr3_aa: CASSEGDRILSPLHF
d_call: .; j_call: TRBJ1-6; clone_size: .; v_call: TRBV9; cdr3_nt: TGTGCCAGCAGCGGGACTAGCGGGGGGGGTAATTCACCCCTCCACTTT; cdr3_aa: CASSGTSGGGNSPLHF
d_call: TRBD2; j_call: TRBJ2-3; clone_size: .; v_call: TRBV3-1; cdr3_nt: TGTGCCAGCAGCCAAGACCTAGCGGAGCCCACAGATACGCAGTATTTT; cdr3_aa: CASSQDLAEPTDTQYF
d_call: .; j_call: TRBJ1-2; clone_size: many; v_call: TRBV2; cdr3_nt: TGTGCCAGCAGTTCGGGTAGTTTGCTCTATGGCTACACCTTC; cdr3_aa: CASSSGSLLYGYTF
d_call: TRBD1; j_call: TRBJ1-2; clone_size: many; v_call: TRBV19; cdr3_nt: TGTGCCAGTAAAGCCACTCGGGACAGGGTTAACTATGGCTACACCTTC; cdr3_aa: CASKATRDRVNYGYTF
d_call: .; j_call: TRBJ2-1; clone_size: .; v_call: TRBV12-1; cdr3_nt: TGTGCCAGCTCACCGCAGGGGGCGGCCTCCTACAATGAGCAGTTCTTC; cdr3_aa: CASSPQGAASYNEQFF
d_call: .; j_call: TRBJ2-1; clone_size: .; v_call: TRBV2; cdr3_nt: TGTGCTCTGCGGGGGCAATCTTCCTACAATGAGCAGTTCTTC; cdr3_aa: CALRGQSSYNEQFF